These 19 T cell receptor beta chains came from one sample sequenced in a study of shared clonotypes between healthy human individuals. Only in-frame clones appear in the TCRdb table, and some are missing; sequencing was by immunoSEQ multiplex PCR. The sample carries approximately 1,000,000 clones, 70% to 85% recorded once. Sequences were obtained from memory CD4+ T cells from PBMCs. Indicated subset: CD45RA-negative fraction. These receptors all come from a man aged 18 to 30 in good health. Some clones in this sample may be carry-over from other donors' samples.

This clone was observed a few times. This is likely an artifact of a read error, given a far larger clone one base away. V usage is TRBV6-5 and J usage is TRBJ2-7, with D possibly matching TRBD2 (6 bases). The V end was cut by 6 bases, the J end by 3 bases, with 12 bases between. The CDR3 covers 13 residues. Germline V lookup: CDR1 MNHEY, CDR2 SVGAGI. The CDR3 nucleotides read TGTGCCAGCAGCCCTGTGGGGGGCTACGAGCAGTACTTC. Encoded protein: CASSPVGGYEQYF.

The chain links TRBV18 to TRBJ1-1, with TRBD1 matching over 8 bases. The CDR3 spans 13 residues. Germline V lookup: CDR1 KGHSH, CDR2 LQKENI. Trimming took 8 bases from V and 3 from J; bases not matched to a gene: 5. For the CDR3, the DNA is TGTGCCAGCCGGACAGGGTGGGACACTGAAGCTTTCTTT. This gives the protein CASRTGWDTEAFF. Full variable domain (outside the CDR3, taken from reference TRBV18 and TRBJ1-1): NAGVMQNPRHLVRRRGQEARLRCSPMKGHSHVYWYRQLPEEGLKFMVYLQKENIIDESGMPKERFSAEFPKEGPSILRIQQVVRGDSAAYFCASRTGWDTEAFFGQGTRLTVV.

V gene TRBV5-1 combines with J gene TRBJ2-7, with D perhaps TRBD2 (5 bases). The CDR3 is 13 residues long. The germline V gene encodes CDR1 SGHRS and CDR2 YFSETQ. The DNA of the CDR3 is TGCGCGCCGAGGGCTAGCAAGTCCTACGAGCAGTACTTC. This sequence encodes CAPRASKSYEQYF.

The chain employs TRBV5-1 and TRBJ2-7; 9 bases line up with TRBD2. Germline V gene data show CDR1 as SGHRS and CDR2 as YFSETQ. This CDR3 region has 15 residues. J gave up 3 bases and V 4 bases, and 8 bases lay outside the gene matches. CDR3: CASSPRTSAFYEQYF. The DNA for the CDR3 is TGCGCCAGCAGCCCTCGGACTAGCGCCTTCTACGAGCAGTACTTC.

This clone has a handful of counts. This chain links TRBV4-2 with TRBJ1-2, with D tentatively TRBD1 (6 bases). Trimming pared 1 base from V and 5 bases from J, leaving 14 bases between. The CDR3 sequence is 15 residues long. Germline CDR1 and CDR2: LGHNA and YNFKEQ. DNA of the CDR3: TGTGCCAGCAGCCAAGCGATAGGGGGATGGTATGGCTACACCTTC. Translating it yields CASSQAIGGWYGYTF.

The chain has TRBV7-9 and TRBJ1-2; a weak D match, TRBD1 (6 bases). Germline CDR1 reads SEHNR; CDR2 reads FQNEAQ (reference sequence). The CDR3 runs 12 residues. The V end was cut by 4 bases, the J end by 8 bases, with 11 bases between. The CDR3 nucleotides are TGTGCCAGCAGCTCCGAGGGGGTGGGCTACACCTTC. This codes for CASSSEGVGYTF.

V usage is TRBV2 and J usage is TRBJ2-7; tentatively, D is TRBD2 (6 bases). The V and J ends lost 7 bases and 0 bases respectively, with 13 bases between them. The CDR3 is made up of 14 amino acids. Germline values: CDR1 SNHLY, CDR2 FYNNEI. CDR3 sequence (DNA): TGTGCCAGCAACCCGGGAGAGATCTCCTACGAGCAGTACTTC. It is translated as CASNPGEISYEQYF. Based on the CDR3 plus reference TRBV2 and TRBJ2-7, the full variable domain is EPEVTQTPSHQVTQMGQEVILRCVPISNHLYFYWYRQILGQKVEFLVSFYNNEISEKSEIFDDQFSVERPDGSNFTLKIRSTKLEDSAMYFCASNPGEISYEQYFGPGTRLTVT.

The rearrangement uses TRBV4-1 and TRBJ1-2; a possible D gene is TRBD1 (5 bases). CDR3 length equals 13 residues. V was shortened by 0 bases and J by 9 bases, with 11 bases between the two germline ends. Germline CDR1 MGHRA, CDR2 YSYEKL. The CDR3 nucleotides are TGCGCCAGCAGCCAAGAAAGGGGAGATCGCTACACCTTC. Protein sequence: CASSQERGDRYTF.

This clone is a singleton in its sample. The CDR3 DNA sequence: TGCAGCGCCGAGGGGGTCTCTGGAAACACCATATATTTT. It yields the protein CSAEGVSGNTIYF. The chain combines TRBV29-1 with TRBJ1-3; the D gene is possibly TRBD1 (6 bases). This CDR3 has 13 residues. Germline CDR1 SQVTM, CDR2 ANQGSEA. Trimming removed 7 bases at V and 0 bases at J, with 10 bases between.

V gene TRBV11-2 combines with J gene TRBJ1-1; D gene unclear. V was cut by 1 base and J by 4 bases, with 4 bases left in between. Germline CDR1 reads SGHAT; CDR2 reads FQNNGV. This CDR3 comprises 12 residues. The CDR3 sequence is CASSLGATEAFF. CDR3 bases: TGTGCCAGCAGCTTAGGAGCCACTGAAGCTTTCTTT. The complete variable domain, with remaining parts taken from reference TRBV11-2 and TRBJ1-1, reads EAGVAQSPRYKIIEKRQSVAFWCNPISGHATLYWYQQILGQGPKLLIQFQNNGVVDDSQLPKDRFSAERLKGVDSTLKIQPAKLEDSAVYLCASSLGATEAFFGQGTRLTVV.

This clone has just a few counts. V usage is TRBV4-1 and J usage is TRBJ2-7; D possibly corresponds to TRBD2 (7 bases). The CDR3 has 15 residues. V shed 0 bases and J shed 0 bases, with 9 bases lying between them. Germline CDR1 and CDR2: MGHRA and YSYEKL. CDR3 in DNA: TGCGCCAGCAGCCAAGAGGGGGGGGCCTCCTACGAGCAGTACTTC. Protein sequence: CASSQEGGASYEQYF.

This clone was seen a few times. This sequence joins TRBV10-3 and TRBJ2-5, with TRBD2 matching 13 bases. CDR1 and CDR2 (germline): ENHRY, SYGVKD. This CDR3 contains 15 residues. The V segment lost 4 bases and the J segment 1 base; nucleotides outside the gene matches: 0. CDR3 sequence: CAISGTSGGQETQYF. CDR3 nucleotides: TGTGCCATCAGTGGGACTAGCGGGGGCCAAGAGACCCAGTACTTC.

The chain couples TRBV11-3 to TRBJ2-1; possibly TRBD1 for D (6 bases). Trimming shortened V by 4 bases and J by 9 bases, and 13 bases separated the two germline ends. Germline V gene data show CDR1 as SGHNT and CDR2 as YENEEA. The CDR3 length is 13 residues. DNA of the CDR3: TGTGCCAGCAGCTGGACGCAGGGGACTGAGCAGTTCTTC. This codes for CASSWTQGTEQFF.

V and J are TRBV6-1 and TRBJ2-1; D may match TRBD1 or TRBD2 (5 bases each). The CDR3 runs to 15 residues. CDR1 is MNHNS, CDR2 SASEGT, per germline. V was shortened by 3 bases and J by 2 bases, with 11 bases between the two germline ends. Here the CDR3 DNA reads TGTGCCAGCAGTGAGGAATGGGGGACCTACAATGAGCAGTTCTTC. This translates into CASSEEWGTYNEQFF.

V and J are TRBV2 and TRBJ2-1, with TRBD2 identical over 14 bases. V was pared by 7 bases and J by 10 bases, with 12 bases of the junction left unmatched. CDR1 is SNHLY, CDR2 FYNNEI, per germline. This CDR3 has 16 residues. The CDR3 region has the DNA TGTGCCAGCAAGATGGGACTAGCGGGAGATATTTTGGAGCAGTTCTTC. This codes for CASKMGLAGDILEQFF.

This chain connects TRBV28 to TRBJ1-1; a possible D gene is TRBD1 (6 bases). Trimming cost V 3 bases and J 1 base, with 9 bases left between them. This CDR3 spans 14 amino acids. Germline lookup yields CDR1 MDHEN and CDR2 SYDVKM. The CDR3 coding sequence is TGTGCCAGCAGTTTCGGACAGAAGAACACTGAAGCTTTCTTT. This gives the protein CASSFGQKNTEAFF.

CDR3 sequence: CARSLGNAEQFF. The CDR3 region has the DNA TGTGCCAGAAGCTTGGGGAATGCGGAGCAGTTCTTC. This chain uses TRBV5-3 with TRBJ2-1; D ambiguous. TRBV5-3 is given ORF status, its function remaining uncertain. The CDR3 extends over 12 amino acids. V lost 0 bases to trimming and J lost 10 bases, with 8 bases between them.

This rearrangement joins TRBV19 to TRBJ1-2; 7 bases align to TRBD1. J was trimmed by 0 bases and V by 5 bases; bases with no gene match: 9. There are 16 residues in the CDR3. Looked up from germline, CDR1 is LNHDA and CDR2 is SQIVND (reference sequence). The CDR3 protein is CASSYGQAFANYGYTF. The CDR3 region has the DNA TGTGCCAGTAGTTACGGACAGGCGTTTGCTAACTATGGCTACACCTTC.

The chain couples TRBV27 to TRBJ2-1, with a possible D match to TRBD2 (6 bases). CDR3 size: 17 residues. V lost 5 bases and J 4 bases, leaving 21 bases between the germline ends. Germline lookup yields CDR1 MNHEY and CDR2 SMNVEV (reference sequence). Here the CDR3 reads CASSLYPPGLIYNEQFF. Here the CDR3 DNA reads TGTGCCAGCAGTCTTTACCCCCCGGGACTGATTTACAATGAGCAGTTCTTC.